A selection of T cell receptor beta chains follows, all from one sample in a study of identical twins. Each CDR3 protein is one row after TCRdb ran MiXCR on the 5' RACE reads. The data hold over 500,000 distinct CDR3 sequences, with approximately 22% observed a single time. The same data also contributed to another study, on T cells expressing NK-cell markers.

Sequencing input: CD4+ T cells sorted from blood. The receptors stem from a woman under 30 in good health. Both conserved end residues are part of each CDR3. Each record gives: clone size, D gene, V gene, J gene, CDR3 DNA, CDR3 protein. The D gene is left open where the match is weak. Not all rows give a size; the values are once, few, many and, for expanded clones, a class.

>many|NA|TRBV5-1|TRBJ2-5
TGCGCCAGCACCTCAAGGGCTATTCAAGAGACCCAGTACTTC
CASTSRAIQETQYF
>NA|NA|TRBV18|TRBJ2-7
TGTGCCAGCTCACCGGGAGACCTAGCTGCTGCCTACGAGCAGTACTTC
CASSPGDLAAAYEQYF
>many|NA|TRBV5-1|TRBJ2-3
TGTGCCAGCAGCTTAGGAGCGGGCACAGATACGCAGTATTTT
CASSLGAGTDTQYF
>many|NA|TRBV12-3/TRBV12-4|TRBJ2-1
TGTGCCAGCAGCAGACCCCCGGCGGAGCAGTTCTTC
CASSRPPAEQFF
>NA|NA|TRBV20-1|TRBJ1-1
TGCAGTATTAAGGACGGGCGAAACACTGAAGCTTTCTTT
CSIKDGRNTEAFF
>many|NA|TRBV6-1|TRBJ2-7
TGTGCCAGCAGTGAATTGACCGGGTTCCCCACCTACGAGCAGTACTTC
CASSELTGFPTYEQYF
>NA|TRBD1|TRBV7-6|TRBJ1-5
TGTGCCAGCAGCCTGGACAGGGGAGGGCAGCCCCAGCATTTT
CASSLDRGGQPQHF
>few|TRBD2|TRBV20-1|TRBJ2-5
TGCAGTGCTAGATCGCAACTCCTAGCGGCCAAAATGAGGGAGACCCAGTACTTC
CSARSQLLAAKMRETQYF
>NA|NA|TRBV6-5|TRBJ1-1
TGTGCCAGCAGTTACTCAACGTGGGGGAGAGCTTTCTTT
CASSYSTWGRAFF
>few|TRBD1|TRBV10-1|TRBJ2-7
TGCGCCAGCCGCACGGCCCGGGACAGGGTCTACGAGCAGTACTTC
CASRTARDRVYEQYF
>few|NA|TRBV6-6|TRBJ2-5
TGTGCCAGCAGTTGGTCGGGGCCGGAGACCCAGTACTTC
CASSWSGPETQYF
>many|NA|TRBV12-3/TRBV12-4|TRBJ1-3
TGTGCCAGCACTCGACACTCTGGAAACACCATATATTTT
CASTRHSGNTIYF
>NA|NA|TRBV20-1|TRBJ2-7
TGCAGTGCCCCCTTTGAAAGCTCCTACGAGCAGTACTTC
CSAPFESSYEQYF
>few|NA|TRBV9|TRBJ2-2
TGTGCCAGCAGCGTAGTAGGGGGTGGCACCGGGGAGCTGTTTTTT
CASSVVGGGTGELFF
>few|NA|TRBV20-1|TRBJ2-1
TGCAGTGCCCCAAGGGGCTCCGTCCCCGATGAGCAGTTCTTC
CSAPRGSVPDEQFF
>NA|NA|TRBV6-2/TRBV6-3|TRBJ2-1
TGTGCCAGCAGTTACGACCTCCGCCGGGACGACAATGAGCAGTTCTTC
CASSYDLRRDDNEQFF
>many|TRBD1|TRBV29-1|TRBJ1-1
TGCAGCGTTGAACAGGGGGGAACTGAAGCTTTCTTT
CSVEQGGTEAFF
>NA|TRBD1|TRBV5-1|TRBJ1-1
TGCGCCAGCAGCTTGGGACAGGGGAGCGATGCTTTCTTT
CASSLGQGSDAFF
>few|TRBD1|TRBV2|TRBJ1-1
TGTGCCAGCAGTCCATGGGACAGGGGTGTCACTGAAGCTTTCTTT
CASSPWDRGVTEAFF
>few|TRBD2|TRBV20-1|TRBJ2-1
TGCAGTGTGGCGGGACTAGCGGCCAATGAGCAGTTCTTC
CSVAGLAANEQFF
>NA|NA|TRBV6-1|TRBJ1-1
TGTGCCAGCAGCCACTTAGGGGGGACGAACACTGAAGCTTTCTTT
CASSHLGGTNTEAFF
>NA|NA|TRBV27|TRBJ2-3
TGTGCCAGCAGTACAATCCGGGCCCGCATCGGGAGTACGCAGTATTTT
CASSTIRARIGSTQYF
>few|TRBD1|TRBV18|TRBJ1-2
TGTGCCAGCTCACCCGGGACAGGGGGAAACTATGGCTACACCTTC
CASSPGTGGNYGYTF
>NA|TRBD2|TRBV6-1|TRBJ2-2
TGTGCCAGCAGAACACCGGGACTAGCCGTTACCGGGGAGCTGTTTTTT
CASRTPGLAVTGELFF
>NA|NA|TRBV7-2|TRBJ2-2
TGTGCCAGCCACCAGACCACCGGGGAGCTGTTTTTT
CASHQTTGELFF
>few|NA|TRBV12-3/TRBV12-4|TRBJ2-3
TGTGCCAGCAGTTTCCGGGTATCCACAGATACGCAGTATTTT
CASSFRVSTDTQYF
>NA|TRBD1|TRBV6-1|TRBJ1-2
TGTGCCAGCAGTGGAGGACAGGGGATCTATGGCTACACCTTC
CASSGGQGIYGYTF
>NA|NA|TRBV4-3|TRBJ2-3
TGCGCCAGCAGCCAAGATGGGGCGGGGTCATACACAGATACGCAGTATTTT
CASSQDGAGSYTDTQYF
>NA|NA|TRBV6-5|TRBJ2-3
TGTGCCAGCAGTTGGGGGGACCCCCGGGCAGATACGCAGTATTTT
CASSWGDPRADTQYF
>NA|NA|TRBV28|TRBJ1-5
TGTGCCAGCAGACGGCAGCAAAATCAGCCCCAGCATTTT
CASRRQQNQPQHF
>NA|NA|TRBV20-1|TRBJ2-5
TGCAGTGCTCCCCGATTAACAGGGACACAAGAGACCCAGTACTTC
CSAPRLTGTQETQYF
>NA|TRBD2|TRBV12-5|TRBJ2-1
TGTGCTAGTGGTTTCCCCCCCTCCGCCGGGACTAGCGGGAGAGACTCCTACAATGAGCAGTTCTTC
CASGFPPSAGTSGRDSYNEQFF
>few|NA|TRBV5-1|TRBJ1-2
TGCGCCAGCAGCCTAGTGGTGGACAGTAACTATGGCTACACCTTC
CASSLVVDSNYGYTF
>NA|TRBD2|TRBV20-1|TRBJ2-1
TGCAGTGCTAGTGGGGTAGCGGGACGAAATGAGCAGTTCTTC
CSASGVAGRNEQFF
>few|NA|TRBV2|TRBJ2-3
TGTGCCAGCAGGGCCCTCCGGGATACGCAGTATTTT
CASRALRDTQYF
>many|TRBD1|TRBV12-3/TRBV12-4|TRBJ1-1
TGTGCCACCGTCCGTGGAGGGACAGTGAACACTGAAGCTTTCTTT
CATVRGGTVNTEAFF
>few|NA|TRBV12-3/TRBV12-4|TRBJ2-5
TGTGCCAGCAGGAGCAGCGCCCAAGAGACCCAGTACTTC
CASRSSAQETQYF
>NA|TRBD2|TRBV7-9|TRBJ2-7
TGTGCCAGCACAACTAGCGGGACCTACGAGCAGTACTTC
CASTTSGTYEQYF
>NA|NA|TRBV20-1|TRBJ2-6
TGCAGTGCTAGACGTGGAACTGGGGCCAACGTCCTGACTTTC
CSARRGTGANVLTF
>NA|TRBD2|TRBV20-1|TRBJ2-3
TGTAGTGCTTTAGCGGGGCACAATACGCAGTATTTT
CSALAGHNTQYF
>many|TRBD2|TRBV12-5|TRBJ2-3
TGTGCTAGTGGTTCCGGGACTACTACAGATACGCAGTATTTT
CASGSGTTTDTQYF
>NA|NA|TRBV4-3|TRBJ1-1
TGCGCCAGCAGCCAAGAAGTTCGGAATGAGATTCACACTGAAGCTTTCTTT
CASSQEVRNEIHTEAFF
>many|TRBD2|TRBV5-5|TRBJ2-1
TGTGCCAGCAGCGACCTTACTAGCGGGGAATACAATGAGCAGTTCTTC
CASSDLTSGEYNEQFF
>NA|NA|TRBV6-5|TRBJ2-7
TGTGCCAGCAGTTACCAACCGACAGGCCCCCCGGGCGAGCAGTACTTC
CASSYQPTGPPGEQYF
>NA|NA|TRBV5-1|TRBJ2-1
TGCGCCAGCAGCTTGGAGTTGCTCAATGAGCAGTTCTTC
CASSLELLNEQFF
>NA|TRBD1|TRBV15|TRBJ2-7
TGTGCCACCAGCCGTCGGGGACAGGGGGCTGGTGAGCAGTACTTC
CATSRRGQGAGEQYF
>few|NA|TRBV6-5|TRBJ2-3
TGTGCCAGCAGTTACTCGAATTACGGGATGGGTACAGATACGCAGTATTTT
CASSYSNYGMGTDTQYF
>NA|NA|TRBV12-3/TRBV12-4|TRBJ2-7
TGTGCCAGCAGTTTTTCTGGGGCGGGCTCCTACGAGCAGTACTTC
CASSFSGAGSYEQYF
>NA|NA|TRBV3-1|TRBJ2-7
TGTGCCAGCAGCCAAGTACCTAGGGGCCCCTACGAGCAGTACTTC
CASSQVPRGPYEQYF
>few|TRBD1|TRBV6-1|TRBJ1-1
TGTGCCAGCAGTGAAGGGACAGGGGGGATTGAAGCTTTCTTT
CASSEGTGGIEAFF
>NA|NA|TRBV6-1|TRBJ1-3
TGTGCCAGCAGCCCCCGACTGTCCTCTGGAAACACCATATATTTT
CASSPRLSSGNTIYF
>few|NA|TRBV7-2|TRBJ1-4
TGTGCCAGCAGCTTAAGCGGGGGAACTAATGAAAAACTGTTTTTT
CASSLSGGTNEKLFF
>once|NA|TRBV9|TRBJ2-1
TGTGCCAGCAGCGCCGAAGGCTCTAGCCCGCAGTTCTTC
CASSAEGSSPQFF
>few|TRBD2|TRBV9|TRBJ2-1
TGTGCCAGCAGCGTGGGACTAGCGTTGTTCAATGAGCAGTTCTTC
CASSVGLALFNEQFF
>NA|TRBD1|TRBV5-1|TRBJ2-7
TGCGCCAGCAGCACCGGGACAGGGGGACCCTACGAGCAGTACTTC
CASSTGTGGPYEQYF